This is a list of T cell receptor beta chains from one sample in a study of neurological immune-mediated disorders. TCRdb processed the 5' RACE reads anew with MiXCR; each CDR3 protein has one entry. The sample lists some 70,000 distinct CDR3 sequences, 4.5% to 5.5% occurring once. The sequencing sample was made of PBMCs. The receptor source for this set is a young man with multiple sclerosis. The CDR3 runs from the conserved cysteine through the conserved F or W. A D gene is named only where the DNA matches it firmly. Some rows have no size entry. The others give once, few or many, or a class for an expanded clone.

j_call clone_size v_call d_call cdr3_nt cdr3_aa
TRBJ1-4 many TRBV5-1 . TGCGCCAGCAGCTTTGGGAGTGCAACTAATGAAAAACTGTTTTTT CASSFGSATNEKLFF
TRBJ2-1 many TRBV5-1 . TGCGCCAGCAGCTCCAGGGGAGGGGGAAGCTCCTACAATGAGCAGTTCTTC CASSSRGGGSSYNEQFF
TRBJ1-6 many TRBV2 . TGTGCCAGCAGTCCCAGCCAGAGATCACCCCTCAACTTT CASSPSQRSPLNF
TRBJ1-4 . TRBV6-5 TRBD1 TGTGCCAGCAGTTTTTCCGCCAACAGGGGGCGCGGATCCTGGGATGAAAAACTGTTTTTT CASSFSANRGRGSWDEKLFF
TRBJ1-1 many TRBV7-9 TRBD1 TGTGCCAGCAGCTGGCCGGAGAGGACAGGGATCACTGAAGCTTTCTTT CASSWPERTGITEAFF
TRBJ1-1 many TRBV29-1 TRBD1 TGCAGCGTTGAAGCGCCGGGACAGGGAGCTTTCTTT CSVEAPGQGAFF
TRBJ1-2 . TRBV7-9 . TGTGCCAGCAGCTTAGTTGCTACGAACTATGGCTACACCTTC CASSLVATNYGYTF
TRBJ1-2 many TRBV7-2 . TGTGCCAGCAGCTCCAAGGGGGGCTATGGCTACACCTTC CASSSKGGYGYTF
TRBJ2-5 many TRBV10-3 . TGTGCCATCAGTGATGTGGGAGCGTACCAAGAGACCCAGTACTTC CAISDVGAYQETQYF
TRBJ2-2 many TRBV9 . TGTGCCAGCAGCCCCAGGGGAGTTTTGGCCGGGGAGCTGTTTTTT CASSPRGVLAGELFF
TRBJ2-6 many TRBV20-1 . TGCAGTGCAGCTGCGGGGCTCTCTGGGGCCAACGTCCTGACTTTC CSAAAGLSGANVLTF
TRBJ1-2 few TRBV7-9 TRBD1 TGTGCCAGCAGCGGCGGGACAGGGGCTGGCTACACCTTC CASSGGTGAGYTF
TRBJ1-4 many TRBV5-1 TRBD1 TGCGCCAGCAGCCGGGGACAGGTGAACGAAAAACTGTTTTTT CASSRGQVNEKLFF
TRBJ2-3 many TRBV11-2 . TGTGCCAGCAGCTTAGTTAAGCGGAGAAGCACAGATACGCAGTATTTT CASSLVKRRSTDTQYF
TRBJ1-6 many TRBV4-1 TRBD1 TGCGCCAGCAGCCAAGCCCAGGGGGCGGATAATTCACCCCTCCACTTT CASSQAQGADNSPLHF
TRBJ1-1 few TRBV12-3/TRBV12-4 . TGTGCCAGCAGGGGTACAGAGGACACTGAAGCTTTCTTT CASRGTEDTEAFF
TRBJ2-1 many TRBV6-5 . TGTGCCAGCAAGGTCCTAGTATCCGGTGAGCAGTTCTTC CASKVLVSGEQFF
TRBJ1-2 . TRBV10-3 TRBD1 TGTGCCATCGGGGGACAGGGAGGTGGCTACACCTTC CAIGGQGGGYTF
TRBJ1-6 . TRBV20-1 . TGCAGTGCTAGAGATAGGGGCGAGGGGGGTAATTCACCCCTCCACTTT CSARDRGEGGNSPLHF
TRBJ2-1 . TRBV6-6 TRBD2 TGTGCCAGCAGCCTAGCGGGGGGGCCCTACAATGAGCAGTTCTTC CASSLAGGPYNEQFF
TRBJ2-1 many TRBV20-1 . TGCAGTGCTAAAGTCTACAATGAGCAGTTCTTC CSAKVYNEQFF
TRBJ2-2 few TRBV20-1 TRBD1 TGCAGTGCAACGACGACAGGGACCGGGGAGCTGTTTTTT CSATTTGTGELFF
TRBJ1-1 many TRBV5-5 . TGTGCCAGCAGCCCTGGTAGGGGAAGCACTGAAGCTTTCTTT CASSPGRGSTEAFF
TRBJ1-2 . TRBV20-1 . TGCAGTGCGCCCCTCGGCTCCTATGGCTACACCTTC CSAPLGSYGYTF
TRBJ1-1 . TRBV2 TRBD1 TGTGCCACCACCACAGGGGCGAACACTGAAGCTTTCTTT CATTTGANTEAFF
TRBJ1-6 few TRBV7-9 . TGTGCCAGCAGCTCGGACCTAGGAGGTTCACCCCTCCACTTT CASSSDLGGSPLHF
TRBJ2-1 many TRBV9 . TGTGCCAGCAGCGTAAGCTCCACCGGGGACAATGAGCAGTTCTTC CASSVSSTGDNEQFF